This is a list of T cell receptor beta chains from one sample in a study of Ad26.COV2.S vaccination and SARS-CoV-2 variants. The data were produced by immunoSEQ multiplex PCR, yet TCRdb's version contains in-frame clones alone and is incomplete. The table has about 480,000 clones, around nine tenths seen once; the top ten hold around 13%. This specimen was peripheral blood, taken in a trial of Ad26.COV2.S vaccine versus placebo. The receptors were sampled from a person aged 18-65 years who received the Ad26.COV2.S COVID-19 vaccine or a placebo. CDR3s include the opening cysteine and the closing phenylalanine or tryptophan. A D gene is named only where the DNA matches it firmly. Not all rows give a size; the values are once, few, many and, for expanded clones, a class.

D: -; V: TRBV27; size: -; J: TRBJ2-1; DNA: TGTGCCAGCAGTTTATCCAGGGTGGGGTACAATGAGCAGTTCTTC; CDR3: CASSLSRVGYNEQFF
D: -; V: TRBV28; size: once; J: TRBJ2-2; DNA: TGTGCCAGCAGTTTGAATGCCGGGGAGCTGTTTTTT; CDR3: CASSLNAGELFF
D: -; V: TRBV28; size: -; J: TRBJ2-3; DNA: TGTGCCAGCAATCCGACCCGCGCTGTATATACGCAGTATTTT; CDR3: CASNPTRAVYTQYF
D: -; V: TRBV5-6; size: -; J: TRBJ1-1; DNA: TGTGCCAGCAGCTGGGGGCGGGTCACTGAAGCTTTCTTT; CDR3: CASSWGRVTEAFF
D: -; V: TRBV7-8; size: -; J: TRBJ2-2; DNA: TGTGCCAGCAGCCCAACCTCAGACAGTTCCGGGGAGCTGTTTTTT; CDR3: CASSPTSDSSGELFF
D: -; V: TRBV27; size: -; J: TRBJ2-5; DNA: TGTGCCAGCAGGGCGCTGGGACTGCAAGAGACCCAGTACTTC; CDR3: CASRALGLQETQYF
D: -; V: TRBV20-1; size: -; J: TRBJ1-5; DNA: TGCAGTGCTAGTGGGGGGGTGCAGCCCCAGCATTTT; CDR3: CSASGGVQPQHF
D: -; V: TRBV5-1; size: -; J: TRBJ1-1; DNA: TGCGCCAGCAGCTTGGGGGAGACACGAATACCCACTGAAGCTTTCTTT; CDR3: CASSLGETRIPTEAFF
D: -; V: TRBV11-3; size: -; J: TRBJ2-7; DNA: TGTGCCAGCAGCTTAGAGGGGCCCTCCTACGAGCAGTACTTC; CDR3: CASSLEGPSYEQYF
D: TRBD1; V: TRBV7-9; size: -; J: TRBJ2-7; DNA: TGTGCCAGCAGCCCGGGGACAGGGCGAGTCGAGCAGTACTTC; CDR3: CASSPGTGRVEQYF
D: TRBD2; V: TRBV4-1; size: -; J: TRBJ2-1; DNA: TGCGCCAGCAGCCGGGAAAGGGAGCGGGAGGCTGACAATGAGCAGTTCTTC; CDR3: CASSREREREADNEQFF
D: TRBD2; V: TRBV7-9; size: -; J: TRBJ2-2; DNA: TGTGCCAGCACCCTCGCGGGGGCGAACACCGGGGAGCTGTTTTTT; CDR3: CASTLAGANTGELFF
D: -; V: TRBV6-6; size: -; J: TRBJ1-1; DNA: TGTGCCACACGTCGGGGGGAAGCTTTCTTT; CDR3: CATRRGEAFF
D: TRBD1; V: TRBV9; size: -; J: TRBJ1-2; DNA: TGTGCCAGCAGCGCCGATCCGGGACAGTTTGGGTATGGCTACACCTTC; CDR3: CASSADPGQFGYGYTF
D: TRBD2; V: TRBV19; size: -; J: TRBJ2-5; DNA: TGTGCCAGTAGTATATATTGGACTAGCGAGACACCGATGGGGACCCAGTACTTC; CDR3: CASSIYWTSETPMGTQYF
D: TRBD1; V: TRBV28; size: few; J: TRBJ1-3; DNA: TGTGCCAGCAGTTTGGCGACAGGGGGAAACACCATATATTTT; CDR3: CASSLATGGNTIYF
D: TRBD2; V: TRBV4-2; size: -; J: TRBJ2-3; DNA: TGTGCCAGCAGCCCCCCGCTACTAGCGGGAGAGGGAGATACGCAGTATTTT; CDR3: CASSPPLLAGEGDTQYF
D: TRBD1; V: TRBV28; size: -; J: TRBJ1-1; DNA: TGTGCCAGCAGGCTCGACAGGGGGGGCACTGAAGCTTTCTTT; CDR3: CASRLDRGGTEAFF
D: -; V: TRBV4-3; size: few; J: TRBJ2-6; DNA: TGCGCCAGCAGCCAAGAAAGCTCGGGCTCTGGGGCCAACGTCCTGACTTTC; CDR3: CASSQESSGSGANVLTF
D: -; V: TRBV3-1/TRBV3-2; size: few; J: TRBJ2-7; DNA: TGTGCCAGCAGAGGGGGTTTAGGGGCGGGCCTTTCTGGGGACTACGAGCAGTACTTC; CDR3: CASRGGLGAGLSGDYEQYF
D: -; V: TRBV6-2/TRBV6-3; size: -; J: TRBJ1-5; DNA: TGTGCCAGCAGTTACCCCCCGGGCAATCAGCCCCAGCATTTT; CDR3: CASSYPPGNQPQHF
D: -; V: TRBV7-6; size: few; J: TRBJ1-3; DNA: TGTGCCAGCAGCTTAGGAACAGCGTTCGGAAACACCATATATTTT; CDR3: CASSLGTAFGNTIYF
D: TRBD1; V: TRBV11-3; size: -; J: TRBJ2-1; DNA: TGTGCCAGTAGACAGGGTCAGGGCAATGAGCAGTTCTTC; CDR3: CASRQGQGNEQFF
D: -; V: TRBV2; size: -; J: TRBJ1-2; DNA: TGTGCCAGCAGTGAATGGGCCGGACAGATCTATGGCTACACCTTC; CDR3: CASSEWAGQIYGYTF
D: -; V: TRBV7-2; size: -; J: TRBJ2-1; DNA: TGTGCCAGCAGCTTAGTATTAGTTAGCTCCTACAATGAGCAGTTCTTC; CDR3: CASSLVLVSSYNEQFF
D: -; V: TRBV15; size: -; J: TRBJ2-7; DNA: TGTGCCACCAGCAGAGATTCAGGAGGCGAGCAGTACTTC; CDR3: CATSRDSGGEQYF
D: TRBD1; V: TRBV28; size: -; J: TRBJ2-2; DNA: TGTGCCAGCAGTTTCGACAGGGGGATGGCCGGGGAGCTGTTTTTT; CDR3: CASSFDRGMAGELFF
D: -; V: TRBV24-1; size: -; J: TRBJ2-3; DNA: TGTGCCACCAGTGATTTGGTCGGGGGCTTACCTAACACAGATACGCAGTATTTT; CDR3: CATSDLVGGLPNTDTQYF
D: TRBD2; V: TRBV6-2/TRBV6-3; size: few; J: TRBJ2-2; DNA: TGTGCCAGCAGTTACCCTACGGGAGGGCCCGCCGGGGAGCTGTTTTTT; CDR3: CASSYPTGGPAGELFF
D: -; V: TRBV6-5; size: -; J: TRBJ1-2; DNA: TGTGCCAGCAGTTACTCAGGACGGGATGGCTACACCTTC; CDR3: CASSYSGRDGYTF
D: -; V: TRBV5-1; size: -; J: TRBJ2-7; DNA: TGCGCCAGCAGCTTGGGACAGTTCTACGAGCAGTACTTC; CDR3: CASSLGQFYEQYF
D: -; V: TRBV7-3; size: -; J: TRBJ1-4; DNA: TGTGCCAGCAGCCCCCAGGGTCCGGGGGTTGAAAAACTGTTTTTT; CDR3: CASSPQGPGVEKLFF
D: -; V: TRBV24-1; size: -; J: TRBJ2-7; DNA: TGTGCCACCAGTGCGTCGGGCGGCTACGAGCAGTACTTC; CDR3: CATSASGGYEQYF
D: -; V: TRBV5-4; size: -; J: TRBJ1-2; DNA: TGTGCCAGCAGCCCCCGGGGAGGGATTTATGGCTACACCTTC; CDR3: CASSPRGGIYGYTF
D: -; V: TRBV3-1/TRBV3-2; size: -; J: TRBJ1-4; DNA: TGTGCCAGCAGCCAAGATAGCGTGGTTCGTAATGAAAAACTGTTTTTT; CDR3: CASSQDSVVRNEKLFF
D: -; V: TRBV5-1; size: -; J: TRBJ2-6; DNA: TGCGCCAGCAGCTCGGACAGCTCTGGGGCCAACGTCCTGACTTTC; CDR3: CASSSDSSGANVLTF
D: -; V: TRBV11-2; size: once; J: TRBJ1-4; DNA: TGTGCCAGCAGCGAAGATGCGGCAACTAATGAAAAACTGTTTTTT; CDR3: CASSEDAATNEKLFF
D: -; V: TRBV7-2; size: -; J: TRBJ1-6; DNA: TGTGCCAGCAGCTCTAGTAGGGTATACTATTCACCCCTCCACTTT; CDR3: CASSSSRVYYSPLHF
D: TRBD2; V: TRBV7-6; size: -; J: TRBJ2-7; DNA: TGTGCCAGCAGTAGGACTAGCGGAACCTACGAGCAGTACTTC; CDR3: CASSRTSGTYEQYF
D: TRBD2; V: TRBV5-1; size: once; J: TRBJ2-1; DNA: TGCGCCAGCAGCTCCCGGACTAGCGGAGTGCTTGGCAATGAGCAGTTCTTC; CDR3: CASSSRTSGVLGNEQFF
D: -; V: TRBV9; size: -; J: TRBJ2-2; DNA: TGTGCCAGCAGCGTAGGACACGGGGAGCTGTTTTTT; CDR3: CASSVGHGELFF
D: -; V: TRBV6-2/TRBV6-3; size: -; J: TRBJ2-7; DNA: TGTGCCAGCAGTTACCCAAACATAGGCCGTCGCGAGCAGTACTTC; CDR3: CASSYPNIGRREQYF
D: -; V: TRBV28; size: -; J: TRBJ1-2; DNA: TGTGCCAGCAGCTTAGGCCTCGGGGTGCGCGCCTACACCTTC; CDR3: CASSLGLGVRAYTF
D: TRBD1; V: TRBV5-4; size: -; J: TRBJ2-5; DNA: TGTGCCAGCAGCGGGACAGGGGCAGAGACCCAGTACTTC; CDR3: CASSGTGAETQYF
D: TRBD1; V: TRBV6-5; size: once; J: TRBJ2-7; DNA: TGTGCCGTACAGGGGGAGTTCTACGAGCAGTACTTC; CDR3: CAVQGEFYEQYF
D: -; V: TRBV6-2/TRBV6-3; size: -; J: TRBJ2-3; DNA: TGTGCCAGCAGCAAAGCGGGCCCCCCAGATACGCAGTATTTT; CDR3: CASSKAGPPDTQYF
D: -; V: TRBV6-6; size: -; J: TRBJ2-1; DNA: TGTGCCAGCAGCAGACAGACACGCTCCTACAATGAGCAGTTCTTC; CDR3: CASSRQTRSYNEQFF
D: TRBD2; V: TRBV3-1/TRBV3-2; size: -; J: TRBJ2-7; DNA: TGTGCCAGCAGCCACGCTGGACTAGCGGGAGTCGACGAGCAGTACTTC; CDR3: CASSHAGLAGVDEQYF